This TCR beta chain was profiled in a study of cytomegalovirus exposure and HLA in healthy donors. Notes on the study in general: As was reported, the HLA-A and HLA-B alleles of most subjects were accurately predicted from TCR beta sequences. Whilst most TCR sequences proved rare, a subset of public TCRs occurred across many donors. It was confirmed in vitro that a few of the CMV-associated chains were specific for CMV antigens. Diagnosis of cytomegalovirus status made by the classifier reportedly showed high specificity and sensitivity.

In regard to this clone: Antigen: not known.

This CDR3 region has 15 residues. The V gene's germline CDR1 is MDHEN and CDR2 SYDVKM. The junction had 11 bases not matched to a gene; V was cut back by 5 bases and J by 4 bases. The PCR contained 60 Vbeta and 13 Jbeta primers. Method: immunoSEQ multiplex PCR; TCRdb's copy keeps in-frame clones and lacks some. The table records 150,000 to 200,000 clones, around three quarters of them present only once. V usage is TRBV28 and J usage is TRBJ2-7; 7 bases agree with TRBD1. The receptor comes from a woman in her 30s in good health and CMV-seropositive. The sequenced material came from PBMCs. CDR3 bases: TGTGCCAGCAGTCCAGAAGGGACAGAGCCTTACGAGCAGTACTTC. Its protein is CASSPEGTEPYEQYF.